This T cell receptor (beta chain) was recorded in a study of neurological immune-mediated disorders. Per the germline V gene, CDR1 is MNHEY and CDR2 is SMNVEV (reference sequence). V lost 6 bases to trimming and J lost 0 bases, with 19 bases between them. The CDR3 has 17 amino acids. This clonotype was counted a few times. A 10-nucleotide random UMI tagged transcripts in template-switch 5'RACE cDNA synthesis. TCRdb processed the 5' RACE reads anew with MiXCR; each CDR3 protein has one entry. The table includes tens of thousands of distinct CDR3 sequences, 3.6% detected once. The source is a man in his thirties or forties with multiple sclerosis. Sequences were obtained from PBMCs. The chain uses TRBV27 and TRBJ2-3; the D gene could be TRBD1 or TRBD2 (6 bases each). The CDR3 DNA sequence: TGTGCCAGCAGCGGAGCTACCGGGGGCCCGAGCACAGATACGCAGTATTTT. It encodes CASSGATGGPSTDTQYF.